Following are 5 T cell receptor beta chains from one sample sequenced in a study of T cells after yellow fever vaccination (dated by TCRdb to about 2019). Libraries were constructed by 5' RACE. Sequencing was carried out with an Illumina HiSeq 2500. The public reads were quality trimmed at Q25 with fastp and then assembled into clones with MiXCR by TCRdb, keeping productive beta chains. When rows share a CDR3 protein, they turn into one entry using the most common DNA and genes. Present in this sample are hundreds of thousands of distinct CDR3 sequences, about 8.7% of which were seen just once. The ten largest clonotypes hold approximately 19% of the sample. This specimen's treatment or condition label, interpreted: live attenuated yellow fever vaccine strain. The sequencing used PBMCs, collected on the day of the first yellow fever vaccination. The receptors were sampled from a man between 18 and 35 years old who received the YFV17D yellow fever vaccine.

The CDR3 sequence is CASSLIGGHEQYV. In DNA form, the CDR3 reads TGCGCCAGCAGCTTGATCGGGGGCCACGAGCAGTACGTC. The rearrangement uses TRBV5-1 and TRBJ2-7; D possibly uses TRBD1 or TRBD2 (6 bases each). CDR1 SGHRS and CDR2 YFSETQ come from the germline V gene. Trimming removed 1 base from V and 5 bases from J, with 10 bases in between. The CDR3 has 13 amino acids.

The V call is TRBV12-3 or TRBV12-4, the J call TRBJ1-6; D is uncertain. The V end lost 6 bases, the J end lost 0 bases, and 6 bases lay between the germline ends. The CDR3 covers 14 residues. CDR3 DNA sequence: TGTGCCAGCAGGCCGGACTCCTATAATTCACCCCTCCACTTT. It translates to CASRPDSYNSPLHF.

The chain uses TRBV5-1 and TRBJ1-1, with D uncertain. Germline CDR1 is SGHRS and CDR2 is YFSETQ. With 0 bases removed from V and 0 bases from J, the gap between germline ends came to 9 bases. The CDR3 is made up of 15 amino acids. CDR3 protein: CASSLGVTMNTEAFF. CDR3 coding DNA: TGCGCCAGCAGCTTGGGGGTCACCATGAACACTGAAGCTTTCTTT.

The rearrangement uses TRBV20-1 and TRBJ2-3; 9 nucleotides match TRBD2. Germline CDR1 reads DFQATT; CDR2 reads SNEGSKA (reference sequence). The CDR3 has 16 residues. The ends lost 7 bases at V and 0 bases at J; junction bases unmatched: 11. DNA of the CDR3: TGCAGTGTGGTGCGGGGGGGACCCTCTAGCACAGATACGCAGTATTTT. Its protein product is CSVVRGGPSSTDTQYF.

This clonotype was counted many times. V usage is TRBV6-5 and J usage is TRBJ1-1; D is perhaps TRBD1 (5 bases). The germline CDR1 and CDR2 sequences are MNHEY and SVGAGI. The CDR3 is made up of 12 amino acids. Trimming took off 4 bases at V and 5 bases at J, with 8 bases between the two ends. The CDR3 is CASSSGTTEAFF. For the CDR3, the DNA is TGTGCCAGCAGTTCAGGGACGACTGAAGCTTTCTTT.